The clone carrying this TCR beta chain came up many times. The junction and the germline gene differ at one end; a read error may be behind it. These data belong to a study of identical twins. TCRdb passed the 5' RACE reads through MiXCR, listing each CDR3 protein once. The table lists hundreds of thousands of distinct CDR3 sequences, 18% of them singletons. Germline CDR1 reads SGHRS; CDR2 reads YFSETQ. CDR3 length equals 14 residues. These data also featured in a second study, about T cells expressing NK-cell markers. This second study says: A few of the donors also had these clonotypes leading their CD3+CD56-NKG2C+ fraction.

The sequenced sample was PBMCs. The sequence was obtained from a young woman in good health. The V call is TRBV5-1, the J call TRBJ1-1; TRBD1 matches 7 bases. DNA for the CDR3: TGTGCCAGCAGCTTAGACCCAGGGGGCACTGAAGCTTTCTTT. Its protein is CASSLDPGGTEAFF.